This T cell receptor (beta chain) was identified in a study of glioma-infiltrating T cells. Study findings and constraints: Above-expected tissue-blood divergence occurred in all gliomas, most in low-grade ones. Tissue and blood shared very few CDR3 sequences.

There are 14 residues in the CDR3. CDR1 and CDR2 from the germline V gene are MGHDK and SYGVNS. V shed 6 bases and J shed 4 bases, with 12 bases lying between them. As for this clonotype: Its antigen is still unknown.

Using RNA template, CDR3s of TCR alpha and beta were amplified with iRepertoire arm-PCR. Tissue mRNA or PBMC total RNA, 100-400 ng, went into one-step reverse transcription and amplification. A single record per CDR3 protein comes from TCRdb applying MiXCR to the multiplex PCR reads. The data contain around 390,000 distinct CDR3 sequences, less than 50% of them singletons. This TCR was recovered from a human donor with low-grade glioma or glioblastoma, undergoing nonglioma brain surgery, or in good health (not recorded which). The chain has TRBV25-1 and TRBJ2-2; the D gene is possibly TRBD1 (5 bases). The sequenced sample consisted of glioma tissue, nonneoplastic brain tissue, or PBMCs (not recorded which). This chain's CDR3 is CASRQGTGTGELFF. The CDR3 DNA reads TGTGCCAGCAGGCAGGGCACGGGCACCGGGGAGCTGTTTTTT.